What follows is one T cell receptor beta chain and its context. What it binds is not known. Healthy bone marrow donors supplied every sample. Donors showed nominal health when sampled, although they likely had unrecorded immune exposures. The data belong to a study of cytomegalovirus exposure and HLA in healthy donors. Overall study findings and caveats: TCR beta V segments were, for the most part, productive about 87% or about 30% of the time in an earlier analysis. A later analysis reported that several of the most significant clusters appeared to be linked to common viral pathogens, among them Epstein-Barr virus.

Germline V gives CDR1 MNHNS, CDR2 SASEGT. This CDR3 region has 15 residues. After removal of 6 bases from V and 9 bases from J, the junction contained 13 bases not matched to a gene. Use of 60 Vbeta and 13 Jbeta primers characterized the PCR. Using immunoSEQ multiplex PCR, the repertoire was profiled, and TCRdb retains in-frame clones only, with some absent. This table has approximately 250,000 clones, more than 75% appearing once. The TCR sequence derives from a girl under 10 years old in good health and CMV-seronegative. The chain is built from TRBV6-1 and TRBJ2-1; 8 nucleotides match TRBD2. The sequenced sample was PBMCs. CDR3 residues: CASRSSKRENGEQFF. CDR3 bases: TGTGCCAGCAGATCGTCCAAGCGGGAGAACGGTGAGCAGTTCTTC.